A single sample is the source of the 22 T cell receptor beta chains below, sequenced in a study of cytomegalovirus exposure and HLA in healthy donors. PCR was performed using 60 Vbeta and 13 Jbeta primers. TCRdb's copy holds only in-frame clones and misses some; the assay was immunoSEQ multiplex PCR. The table includes about 160,000 clones, about four fifths detected once. The sequencing input was PBMCs. These receptors were taken from a man aged 30 to 45 in good health and CMV-seronegative.

The sample holds a few counts of this clone. J is TRBJ2-7 and V is TRBV7-2; no reliable D call. There are 12 residues in the CDR3. The germline V gene has CDR1 SGHTA and CDR2 FQGNSA. Trimming took off 2 bases at V and 2 bases at J, with 4 bases between the two ends. CDR3 residues: CASSLYTYEQYF. The CDR3 DNA sequence: TGTGCCAGCAGCTTATACACCTACGAGCAGTACTTC.

V and J are TRBV29-1 and TRBJ1-1; possibly TRBD1 for D (6 bases). V shed 5 bases and J shed 8 bases, with 18 bases lying between them. The CDR3 has 13 residues. Germline CDR1 is SQVTM and CDR2 is ANQGSEA. CDR3 sequence: CSVLMGGRGEAFF. The CDR3 DNA sequence: TGCAGCGTTCTTATGGGGGGGCGAGGAGAAGCTTTCTTT.

The V call is TRBV7-6, the J call TRBJ1-4; weak D call: TRBD1 (5 bases). This CDR3 has 14 amino acids. Germline assignment: CDR1 SGHVS and CDR2 FNYEAQ. The V end was cut by 0 bases, the J end by 8 bases, with 10 bases between. The CDR3 is CASSLAGVAEKLFF. CDR3 sequence (DNA): TGTGCCAGCAGCTTAGCAGGGGTCGCGGAAAAACTGTTTTTT.

A few counts support this clone. The chain couples TRBV5-6 to TRBJ1-1; TRBD1 matches 8 bases. The CDR3 has 19 residues. V was pared by 1 base and J by 5 bases, with 19 bases of the junction left unmatched. From germline, CDR1 is SGHDT and CDR2 YYEEEE. The CDR3 region has the DNA TGTGCCAGCAGCTTGTTCTACTTGGGCCCCGACAGGGGAGGAACTGAAGCTTTCTTT. It specifies CASSLFYLGPDRGGTEAFF. The full variable domain, in which reference TRBV5-6 and TRBJ1-1 provide the parts outside the CDR3, is DAGVTQSPTHLIKTRGQQVTLRCSPKSGHDTVSWYQQALGQGPQFIFQYYEEEERQRGNFPDRFSGHQFPNYSSELNVNALLLGDSALYLCASSLFYLGPDRGGTEAFFGQGTRLTVV.

This clone was counted a few times. The CDR3 nucleotides read TGTGCCAGCAGCCTACTCGACAGCTCCTACAATGAGCAGTTCTTC. Its translation: CASSLLDSSYNEQFF. The rearrangement uses TRBV13 and TRBJ2-1; perhaps TRBD1 as D (5 bases). With 5 bases removed from V and 0 bases from J, the gap between germline ends came to 11 bases. The CDR3 loop spans 15 amino acids. Germline loops: CDR1 PRHDT, CDR2 FYEKMQ (reference sequence).

J is TRBJ1-6 and V is TRBV28, with 8 bases aligning to TRBD1. The germline gives CDR1 MDHEN, CDR2 SYDVKM. The ends lost 9 bases at V and 10 bases at J; junction bases unmatched: 14. This CDR3 is 15 amino acids long. The DNA for the CDR3 is TGTGCCAGTTGGACAGGGACAATCCTCCTGTCACCCCTCCACTTT. This encodes CASWTGTILLSPLHF.

The CDR3 is CASSYSTASEAFF. The CDR3 DNA is TGTGCCAGCAGTTACTCGACAGCTTCCGAAGCTTTCTTT. The rearrangement uses TRBV6-5 and TRBJ1-1; maybe TRBD1 (5 bases). V shed 0 bases and J shed 8 bases, with 10 bases lying between them. Germline V gives CDR1 MNHEY, CDR2 SVGAGI. This CDR3 has 13 residues.

V is TRBV15 and J is TRBJ1-4; TRBD1 might be the D (6 bases). Trimming stripped 0 bases from V and 9 bases from J, with 20 bases between. Germline values: CDR1 LNHNV, CDR2 YYDKDF (reference sequence). The CDR3 extends over 17 amino acids. The CDR3 loop reads CATSREGGQGPEKKLFF. Here the CDR3 DNA reads TGTGCCACCAGCAGAGAGGGGGGGCAAGGACCGGAGAAAAAACTGTTTTTT. The full variable domain, its missing parts supplied by reference TRBV15 and TRBJ1-4, is DAMVIQNPRYQVTQFGKPVTLSCSQTLNHNVMYWYQQKSSQAPKLLFHYYDKDFNNEADTPDNFQSRRPNTSFCFLDIRSPGLGDTAMYLCATSREGGQGPEKKLFFGSGTQLSVL.

This clone has a single count. The chain carries TRBV6-1 and TRBJ2-7; weak D call: TRBD1 (6 bases). Germline assignment: CDR1 MNHNS and CDR2 SASEGT. V lost 3 bases and J lost 12, with 12 bases in between. There are 11 residues in the CDR3. This chain's CDR3 is CASSDWTETYF. In DNA, the CDR3 is TGTGCCAGCAGTGACTGGACAGAGACGTACTTC.

The J gene is TRBJ2-5, the V gene TRBV5-8; possible D gene TRBD1, 5 bases. Germline CDR1 is SGHTS and CDR2 is YDEGEE. The CDR3 covers 13 residues. V lost 4 bases to trimming and J lost 6 bases, with 13 bases between them. The DNA for the CDR3 is TGTGCCAGCAGCCGGAAGGGGTGGAAGACCCAGTACTTC. This codes for CASSRKGWKTQYF.

This sequence joins TRBV30 and TRBJ1-5; TRBD1 matches at 7 bases. The CDR3 runs 16 residues. Germline lookup yields CDR1 GTSNPN and CDR2 SVGIG (reference sequence). The junction had 8 bases not matched to a gene; V was cut back by 3 bases and J by 0 bases. CDR3 sequence: CAWSRGQINSNQPQHF. The CDR3 bases are TGTGCCTGGAGCAGGGGACAGATTAATAGCAATCAGCCCCAGCATTTT.

This rearrangement joins TRBV27 to TRBJ2-5; D remains unclear. Trimming stripped 6 bases from V and 7 bases from J, with 9 bases between. Germline V lookup: CDR1 MNHEY, CDR2 SMNVEV (reference sequence). This CDR3 region has 11 residues. CDR3 DNA sequence: TGTGCCAGCAGCCCCGGCGGGACCCAGTACTTC. Its protein product is CASSPGGTQYF.

The chain links TRBV19 to TRBJ2-1; 7 bases agree with TRBD1. CDR3 length: 15 residues. Germline V gene data show CDR1 as LNHDA and CDR2 as SQIVND (reference sequence). Trimming removed 10 bases from V and 0 bases from J; junction bases left unmatched: 9. DNA for the CDR3: TGTGCCACCCGGACAGGTATTAGCTCCTACAATGAGCAGTTCTTC. Translated: CATRTGISSYNEQFF.

This clone appeared a few times. The rearrangement uses TRBV6-1 and TRBJ1-1; 7 bases agree with TRBD1. Germline CDR1 reads MNHNS; CDR2 reads SASEGT. The CDR3 is made up of 15 amino acids. Unmatched junction bases numbered 8, after V lost 3 bases and J lost 4 bases. Here the CDR3 reads CASSDGAGGITEAFF. The CDR3 DNA reads TGTGCCAGCAGTGATGGGGCAGGGGGAATCACTGAAGCTTTCTTT.

The chain recombines TRBV5-1 with TRBJ2-1; perhaps TRBD2 as D (6 bases). The germline CDR1 and CDR2 sequences are SGHRS and YFSETQ. The CDR3 covers 15 residues. Trimming removed 0 bases from V and 6 bases from J, with 13 bases in between. CDR3 loop: CASSLDQRAFNEQFF. Here the CDR3 DNA reads TGCGCCAGCAGCTTGGATCAGCGGGCGTTCAATGAGCAGTTCTTC.

The chain joins TRBV6-1 to TRBJ2-5; possibly TRBD2 for D (6 bases). The CDR3 runs to 15 residues. CDR1 and CDR2 (germline): MNHNS, SASEGT. V was cut by 3 bases and J by 11 bases, with 22 bases left in between. The CDR3 coding sequence is TGTGCCAGCAGTGAGCTAGCGACCCAACTCACGGGGCAGTACTTC. The encoded protein is CASSELATQLTGQYF.

The genes are TRBV7-9 and TRBJ1-1, with a tentative D call TRBD1 (5 bases). Germline V gene sequence: CDR1 SEHNR, CDR2 FQNEAQ (reference sequence). The CDR3 has 13 amino acids. With 5 bases removed from V and 7 bases from J, the gap between germline ends came to 14 bases. The CDR3 DNA reads as TGTGCCAGCAGCCTCCCGACAGCCCTTGAAGCTTTCTTT. Its translation: CASSLPTALEAFF.

This chain links TRBV7-9 with TRBJ2-5, with D possibly TRBD2 on 6 matching bases. This CDR3 has 14 amino acids. The germline CDR1 and CDR2 sequences are SEHNR and FQNEAQ (reference sequence). Deletions cut 5 bases from V and 4 bases from J, with 14 bases between. Here the CDR3 reads CASSPRGGLETQYF. DNA for the CDR3: TGTGCCAGCAGCCCGCGGGGCGGATTAGAGACCCAGTACTTC. Looking up the rest from reference TRBV7-9 and TRBJ2-5 gives the full variable domain: DTGVSQNPRHKITKRGQNVTFRCDPISEHNRLYWYRQTLGQGPEFLTYFQNEAQLEKSRLLSDRFSAERPKGSFSTLEIQRTEQGDSAMYLCASSPRGGLETQYFGPGTRLLVL.

This sequence joins TRBV11-2 and TRBJ2-7; D gene uncertain. CDR3 length: 14 amino acids. The V end lost 1 base, the J end lost 0 bases, and 7 bases lay between the germline ends. Germline V gene data show CDR1 as SGHAT and CDR2 as FQNNGV. The CDR3 loop is CASSLAGYSYEQYF. CDR3 nucleotides: TGTGCCAGCAGCTTAGCCGGTTACTCCTACGAGCAGTACTTC.

The CDR3 DNA sequence: TGTGCCAGCAGTCCAGGGGCGAACGGAAACACCATATATTTT. Translated: CASSPGANGNTIYF. This rearrangement joins TRBV28 to TRBJ1-3; D might be TRBD1 (6 bases). Trimming stripped 5 bases from V and 4 bases from J, with 12 bases between. This CDR3 contains 14 residues. Germline V gene data show CDR1 as MDHEN and CDR2 as SYDVKM.

The genes are TRBV7-3 and TRBJ2-7; 7 bases match TRBD2. With V trimmed by 5 bases and J by 2 bases, 9 bases remained unmatched. Germline CDR1 is SGHTA and CDR2 is FQGTGA. This CDR3 is built from 15 residues. The CDR3 region has the DNA TGTGCCAGCAGCATCGCGGGCGGGGGAGCCTACGAGCAGTACTTC. Its protein product is CASSIAGGGAYEQYF.

This clone was counted a few times. V is TRBV2 and J is TRBJ1-1, with a weak D call TRBD1 (5 bases). This CDR3 has 16 residues. The germline V gene encodes CDR1 SNHLY and CDR2 FYNNEI. Trimming stripped 7 bases from V and 0 bases from J, with 18 bases between. CDR3 bases: TGTGCCAGCAAGATGGGTCGGGGACTCATGAACACTGAAGCTTTCTTT. It codes for CASKMGRGLMNTEAFF.